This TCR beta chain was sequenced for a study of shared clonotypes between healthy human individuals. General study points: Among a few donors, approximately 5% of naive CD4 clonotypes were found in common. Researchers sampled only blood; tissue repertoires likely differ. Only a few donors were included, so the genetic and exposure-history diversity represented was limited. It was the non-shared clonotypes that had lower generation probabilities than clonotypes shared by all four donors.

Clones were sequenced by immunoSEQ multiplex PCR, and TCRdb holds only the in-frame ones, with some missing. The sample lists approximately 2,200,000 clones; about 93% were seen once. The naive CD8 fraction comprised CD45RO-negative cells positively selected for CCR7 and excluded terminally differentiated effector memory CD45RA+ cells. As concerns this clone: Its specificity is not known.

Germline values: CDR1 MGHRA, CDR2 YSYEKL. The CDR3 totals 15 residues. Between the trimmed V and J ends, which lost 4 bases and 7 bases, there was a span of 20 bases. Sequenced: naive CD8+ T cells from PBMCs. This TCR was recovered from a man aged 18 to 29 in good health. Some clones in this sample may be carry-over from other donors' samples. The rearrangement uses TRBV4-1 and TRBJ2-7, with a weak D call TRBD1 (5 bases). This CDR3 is CASSPPVSARQEQYF. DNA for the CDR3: TGCGCCAGCAGCCCTCCGGTAAGTGCCAGACAGGAGCAGTACTTC.